This T cell receptor (beta chain) was sequenced in a study of T-cell memory formation after mild COVID-19. TCRdb analysed the 5' RACE reads with MiXCR anew, one entry per CDR3 protein. Of 380,000 or so distinct CDR3 sequences in the sample, 13% to 15% were seen once. This clonotype came up many times. CDR3 length equals 15 residues. The germline gives CDR1 MNHNY, CDR2 SVGAGI (reference sequence). Between the trimmed V and J ends, which lost 0 bases and 2 bases, there was a span of 9 bases. The clonotype comes from a man between 18 and 29 years old who had mild COVID-19 (a few samples of this study predate the infection). Cell type and time point are not known. The sequenced sample was PBMCs or a T cell subset sorted from them (not recorded which). This rearrangement joins TRBV6-6 to TRBJ2-3; D remains ambiguous. The CDR3 here is CASSYSPSITDTQYF. Written as DNA, the CDR3 is TGTGCCAGCAGTTACTCGCCTTCCATCACAGATACGCAGTATTTT.